The 21 T cell receptor beta chains in this list originate from one sample, sequenced in a study of cytomegalovirus exposure and HLA in healthy donors. Generated by immunoSEQ multiplex PCR, the TCRdb table keeps only in-frame clones and is missing some. The data contain some 240,000 clones, roughly 83% of them seen just once; the ten biggest clones take up roughly 5.7%. Sequencing used PBMCs. These receptor sequences come from a young woman in good health and CMV-seronegative.

This chain joins TRBV7-8 and TRBJ2-3, with a tentative D call TRBD1 (5 bases). CDR1 is SGHVS and CDR2 is FQNEAQ in the germline V gene. V shed 8 bases and J shed 0 bases, with 9 bases lying between them. The CDR3 has 13 amino acids. The CDR3 bases are TGTGCCAGCCATCGACAGAGCACAGATACGCAGTATTTT. Translated: CASHRQSTDTQYF.

The chain carries TRBV6-4 and TRBJ2-3; TRBD2 aligns across 7 bases. Germline trimming cut 3 bases from V and 1 base from J; bases unmatched to any gene: 1. Germline V CDR1 and CDR2: MRHNA, SNTAGT. The CDR3 totals 14 residues. CDR3 residues: CASSEGRGTDTQYF. The CDR3 DNA sequence: TGTGCCAGCAGTGAGGGGAGGGGCACAGATACGCAGTATTTT.

The chain carries TRBV9 and TRBJ2-3, with D maybe TRBD2 (5 bases). Germline values: CDR1 SGDLS, CDR2 YYNGEE. CDR3 length: 15 residues. V was pared by 3 bases and J by 0 bases, with 11 bases between. The CDR3 reads CASSARGGSTDTQYF. The CDR3, as DNA: TGTGCCAGCAGCGCGCGTGGAGGAAGCACAGATACGCAGTATTTT.

The gene calls are TRBV29-1 and TRBJ1-1; TRBD1 is a possible D gene (6 bases). Germline V lookup: CDR1 SQVTM, CDR2 ANQGSEA. This CDR3 is built from 13 residues. The ends were cut back, 5 bases at V and 5 bases at J, with 15 bases in the middle. The CDR3 coding sequence is TGCAGCGTTCTCCACCTCAGGGGAACTGAAGCTTTCTTT. This encodes CSVLHLRGTEAFF.

The J gene is TRBJ1-5, the V gene TRBV25-1; no definite D call. Germline V lookup: CDR1 MGHDK, CDR2 SYGVNS. Trimming left V 3 bases short and J 2 bases short, with 14 bases between. This CDR3 is 16 amino acids long. DNA of the CDR3: TGTGCCAGCAGTGATTCGGCGGCTCCCGGCAATCAGCCCCAGCATTTT. This translates into CASSDSAAPGNQPQHF.

The rearrangement links TRBV9 to TRBJ1-1; D remains unclear. The CDR3 is made up of 13 amino acids. The germline gives CDR1 SGDLS, CDR2 YYNGEE. V lost 0 bases and J lost 3, with 6 bases in between. In nucleotides, the CDR3 is TGTGCCAGCAGCGTAGTCCAGGACACTGAAGCTTTCTTT. It encodes CASSVVQDTEAFF.

The V gene is TRBV9, the J gene TRBJ2-5, with no clear D. This CDR3 has 12 amino acids. V was shortened by 0 bases and J by 5 bases, with 5 bases between the two germline ends. Looked up from germline, CDR1 is SGDLS and CDR2 is YYNGEE. CDR3 residues: CASSVEAETQYF. The CDR3 region has the DNA TGTGCCAGCAGCGTAGAAGCGGAGACCCAGTACTTC.

The table lists this clone with a count of one. V and J are TRBV25-1 and TRBJ1-4, with unresolved D. The CDR3 spans 14 residues. The germline V gene has CDR1 MGHDK and CDR2 SYGVNS. V was trimmed by 3 bases and J by 8 bases, leaving 13 bases between them. As DNA, the CDR3 is TGTGCCAGCAGTGACGGGAGAGGGTTGGAAAAACTGTTTTTT. It translates to CASSDGRGLEKLFF.

The chain joins TRBV21-1 to TRBJ1-1; the DNA was not used to check the table's D call, TRBD1. TRBV21-1 represents a pseudogene. The CDR3 has 16 amino acids. This CDR3 is CASRFPGWGPFSGAFF. The CDR3 DNA reads TGTGCCAGCCGCTTCCCGGGGTGGGGGCCGTTTTCGGGTGCTTTCTTT.

The V and J genes are TRBV30 and TRBJ2-5; TRBD1 is a possible D gene (6 bases). The germline CDR1 and CDR2 sequences are GTSNPN and SVGIG (reference sequence). Trimming took 4 bases from V and 4 from J, leaving 19 bases between them. The CDR3 spans 15 residues. The CDR3 is CAWMSGTFNGETQYF. CDR3 nucleotide sequence: TGTGCCTGGATGTCCGGGACATTTAACGGAGAGACCCAGTACTTC.

The V gene is TRBV30, the J gene TRBJ1-6, with D perhaps TRBD1 (5 bases). This CDR3 has 13 residues. Germline V gene sequence: CDR1 GTSNPN, CDR2 SVGIG (reference sequence). Trimming removed 1 base at V and 6 bases at J, with 7 bases between. The CDR3 sequence is CAWSEQANSPLHF. In DNA, the CDR3 is TGTGCCTGGAGTGAACAGGCTAATTCACCCCTCCACTTT.

This rearrangement joins TRBV6-1 to TRBJ1-1; perhaps TRBD1 as D (6 bases). The V gene lost 8 bases and the J gene lost 0 bases, with 16 bases spanning the gap. The germline CDR1 and CDR2 sequences are MNHNS and SASEGT. The CDR3 spans 15 residues. DNA of the CDR3: TGTGCCAGCGTGAGACAGGCTGAATTGAACACTGAAGCTTTCTTT. It encodes CASVRQAELNTEAFF.

The V call is TRBV6-1, the J call TRBJ1-6; D gene unclear. Trimming pared 0 bases from V and 10 bases from J, leaving 10 bases between. The germline V gene encodes CDR1 MNHNS and CDR2 SASEGT. The CDR3 is 14 residues long. The CDR3 region is CASSEAVPGSPLHF. The DNA for the CDR3 is TGTGCCAGCAGTGAAGCAGTCCCGGGCTCACCCCTCCACTTT.

The CDR3 region has the DNA TGTGCCAGCAGTTTGGCCGGGGAGCTGTTTTTT. The encoded protein is CASSLAGELFF. The V call is TRBV27, the J call TRBJ2-2; D remains ambiguous. The CDR3 has 11 amino acids. V lost 3 bases and J 6 bases, leaving 2 bases between the germline ends. Per germline, CDR1 MNHEY and CDR2 SMNVEV (reference sequence).

This clone was recorded once. The V call is TRBV28, the J call TRBJ1-5; 9 bases are shared with TRBD1. Losses at the gene ends were 4 bases for V and 6 bases for J; bases not matched to a gene: 13. CDR1 MDHEN and CDR2 SYDVKM come from the germline V gene. The CDR3 extends over 17 amino acids. The CDR3 loop is CASSSTNRGRDAQPQHF. DNA of the CDR3: TGTGCCAGCAGTTCTACCAACAGGGGGCGCGATGCTCAGCCCCAGCATTTT.

The chain couples TRBV6-1 to TRBJ1-4; D is possibly TRBD1 (5 bases). The V gene's germline CDR1 is MNHNS and CDR2 SASEGT. The CDR3 spans 14 residues. The V gene lost 6 bases and the J gene lost 7 bases, with 15 bases spanning the gap. The CDR3 DNA is TGTGCCAGCAGCCCATGGGGGGTAGCTGAAAAACTGTTTTTT. It specifies CASSPWGVAEKLFF.

Worth noting for this clone: This CDR3 is also generated by other DNA sequences in the sample. The gene calls are TRBV5-1 and TRBJ2-7, with unresolved D. The germline V gene has CDR1 SGHRS and CDR2 YFSETQ. Trimming removed 0 bases at V and 0 bases at J, with 4 bases between. This CDR3 has 13 amino acids. In DNA form, the CDR3 reads TGCGCCAGCAGCTTGGGCAGCTCCTACGAGCAGTACTTC. Protein: CASSLGSSYEQYF. Together with reference TRBV5-1 and TRBJ2-7, the CDR3 gives the full variable domain: KAGVTQTPRYLIKTRGQQVTLSCSPISGHRSVSWYQQTPGQGLQFLFEYFSETQRNKGNFPGRFSGRQFSNSRSEMNVSTLELGDSALYLCASSLGSSYEQYFGPGTRLTVT.

The chain uses TRBV30 and TRBJ2-6; D gene unclear. The ends were cut back, 0 bases at V and 7 bases at J, with 13 bases in the middle. CDR3 length equals 15 residues. Germline-derived CDR1 and CDR2 are GTSNPN and SVGIG (reference sequence). In DNA form, the CDR3 reads TGTGCCTGGAGTGTACGTTTTCTGGGCGCCAACGTCCTGACTTTC. Translating it yields CAWSVRFLGANVLTF.

This chain connects TRBV7-9 to TRBJ2-7; D gene unclear. The V end lost 1 base, the J end lost 7 bases, and 8 bases lay between the germline ends. Germline values: CDR1 SEHNR, CDR2 FQNEAQ (reference sequence). The CDR3 loop spans 12 amino acids. CDR3 nucleotide sequence: TGTGCCAGCAGCTTAGATTCAGTGGAGCAGTACTTC. Translation gives CASSLDSVEQYF.

In this sample, this clone turned up once. CDR3 DNA: TGTGCCAGTAGTATAGTCGGGCTCCTTGTCGGGGAGCTGTTTTTT. Its translation: CASSIVGLLVGELFF. V and J are TRBV19 and TRBJ2-2; D remains ambiguous. The germline gives CDR1 LNHDA, CDR2 SQIVND (reference sequence). This CDR3 has 15 residues. V lost 1 base, J lost 7 bases, and 13 bases lay in between. Full variable domain (rest looked up from reference TRBV19 and TRBJ2-2): DGGITQSPKYLFRKEGQNVTLSCEQNLNHDAMYWYRQDPGQGLRLIYYSQIVNDFQKGDIAEGYSVSREKKESFPLTVTSAQKNPTAFYLCASSIVGLLVGELFFGEGSRLTVL.

The rearrangement links TRBV11-1 to TRBJ2-7; D unclear. The CDR3 has 13 residues. V was shortened by 5 bases and J by 3 bases, with 11 bases between the two germline ends. Germline CDR1 reads SGHAT; CDR2 reads FQDESV (reference sequence). Here the CDR3 DNA reads TGTGCCAGCAGCCCTCACCCGAACTACGAGCAGTACTTC. As protein: CASSPHPNYEQYF.